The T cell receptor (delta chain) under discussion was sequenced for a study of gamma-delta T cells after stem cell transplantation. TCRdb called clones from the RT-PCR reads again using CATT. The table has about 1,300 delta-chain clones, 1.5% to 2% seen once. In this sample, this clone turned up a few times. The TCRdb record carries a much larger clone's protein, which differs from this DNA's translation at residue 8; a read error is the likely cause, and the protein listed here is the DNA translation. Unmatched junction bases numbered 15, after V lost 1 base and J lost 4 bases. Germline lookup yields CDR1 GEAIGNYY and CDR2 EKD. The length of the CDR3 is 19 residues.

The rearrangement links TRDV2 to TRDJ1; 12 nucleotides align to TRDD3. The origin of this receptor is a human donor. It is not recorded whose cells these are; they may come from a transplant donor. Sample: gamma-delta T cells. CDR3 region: CACDTSFAGGYAHFDKLIF. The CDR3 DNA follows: TGTGCCTGTGACACGAGCTTCGCTGGGGGATACGCGCACTTCGATAAACTCATCTTT.